The source of this TCR beta chain is a study of a mutant IDH1 vaccine in newly diagnosed glioma. On this clone: What it binds is unknown.

Assay used: immunoSEQ multiplex PCR; TCRdb lists only in-frame clones, some missing. The sample shows under 40,000 clones, roughly 78% of them seen only once. Between the trimmed V and J ends, which lost 1 base and 7 bases, there was a span of 10 bases. Looked up from germline, CDR1 is SGHTA and CDR2 is FQGNSA. There are 14 residues in the CDR3. Time point defined: week 11, during vaccination. Mutant IDH1 20-mer peptide, at 300 ug, made up each vaccine dose, with topical imiquimod. The genes are TRBV7-2 and TRBJ2-2; D gene unclear. This TCR derives from a man aged 25-45 years with glioma. The sequenced sample was PBMCs, obtained from a glioma patient whose treatment included an IDH1 peptide vaccine. The CDR3: CASSLVGFSGELFF. In DNA form, the CDR3 reads TGTGCCAGCAGCTTAGTGGGGTTTAGCGGGGAGCTGTTTTTT. The full variable domain, with the rest looked up from reference TRBV7-2 and TRBJ2-2, is GAGVSQSPSNKVTEKGKDVELRCDPISGHTALYWYRQSLGQGLEFLIYFQGNSAPDKSGLPSDRFSAERTGGSVSTLTIQRTQQEDSAVYLCASSLVGFSGELFFGEGSRLTVL.